The rows below give T cell receptor beta chains drawn from one sample of a study of shared clonotypes between healthy human individuals. The repertoire was sequenced with immunoSEQ multiplex PCR; TCRdb's copy has only in-frame clones and lacks some. The sample yields about 2,100,000 clones, 85% to 95% seen once. Sequencing was performed on naive CD8+ T cells from PBMCs. The origin of the receptors is a man younger than 30 in good health. Some clones in this sample may be carry-over from other donors' samples. The CDR3 runs from the conserved cysteine through the conserved F or W. D genes are given only for firm matches. Size tells how often a clone was seen (once, few, many) or the class of an expanded clone, and some rows leave it out.

>TRBV9|-|-|TRBJ2-7
CASGDWGEQYF
TGTGCCAGCGGGGATTGGGGCGAGCAGTACTTC
>TRBV6-4|-|-|TRBJ2-2
CASRHFRANTGELFF
TGTGCCAGCAGACACTTTCGCGCGAACACCGGGGAGCTGTTTTTT
>TRBV27|once|-|TRBJ1-1
CASSFQGYDTEAFF
TGTGCCAGCAGTTTTCAAGGGTATGACACTGAAGCTTTCTTT
>TRBV27|-|TRBD2|TRBJ2-3
CASSLLGTSGSRTDTQYF
TGTGCCAGCAGTTTATTGGGGACTAGCGGGAGTAGAACAGATACGCAGTATTTT
>TRBV6-6|-|-|TRBJ1-5
CASSSTDLVSNQPQHF
TGTGCCAGCAGTTCCACGGACTTGGTTAGCAATCAGCCCCAGCATTTT
>TRBV6-1|-|TRBD1|TRBJ1-3
CASSLAGTVNTIYF
TGTGCCAGCAGTTTAGCCGGGACAGTAAACACCATATATTTT
>TRBV11-2|-|-|TRBJ1-3
CASSSRRSSGNTIYF
TGTGCCAGCAGCTCTAGACGGAGCTCTGGAAACACCATATATTTT
>TRBV27|-|TRBD2|TRBJ2-3
CASSRGLAGVDRTDTQYF
TGTGCCAGCAGTAGAGGGCTAGCGGGAGTGGATAGGACAGATACGCAGTATTTT
>TRBV19|-|-|TRBJ2-5
CASSTRGAQETQYF
TGTGCCAGTAGTACACGGGGGGCCCAAGAGACCCAGTACTTC
>TRBV11-2|-|-|TRBJ2-7
CASSEALRGGYEQYF
TGTGCCAGCAGCGAGGCCCTCAGGGGAGGGTACGAGCAGTACTTC
>TRBV13|-|TRBD2|TRBJ2-1
CASSLGRREGLYEQFF
TGTGCCAGCAGCTTAGGTCGGCGGGAGGGCCTATATGAGCAGTTCTTC
>TRBV7-6|-|-|TRBJ1-5
CASSLESGRLQPQHF
TGTGCCAGCAGCTTAGAGTCGGGCAGGCTGCAGCCCCAGCATTTT
>TRBV9|-|-|TRBJ1-2
CASSVMDHGYGYTF
TGTGCCAGCAGCGTAATGGATCACGGCTATGGCTACACCTTC
>TRBV11-2|-|TRBD1|TRBJ2-7
CASSSRDRLYEQYF
TGTGCCAGCAGCAGTCGGGACAGGCTTTACGAGCAGTACTTC
>TRBV7-6|-|TRBD2|TRBJ2-1
CASSLGPEQAGGGNEQFF
TGTGCCAGCAGCTTAGGCCCCGAGCAAGCGGGAGGGGGCAATGAGCAGTTCTTC
>TRBV27|-|-|TRBJ1-1
CASSLQGPAAEAFF
TGTGCCAGCAGTTTGCAGGGGCCGGCCGCTGAAGCTTTCTTT
>TRBV27|-|-|TRBJ2-1
CASSPTSYPYNEQFF
TGTGCCAGCAGCCCAACTAGCTACCCCTACAATGAGCAGTTCTTC
>TRBV2|-|TRBD2|TRBJ2-1
CASSEVGLARHEQFF
TGTGCCAGCAGTGAAGTGGGACTAGCGAGGCATGAGCAGTTCTTC
>TRBV15|-|TRBD1|TRBJ2-3
CATSRVSTGGTDTQYF
TGTGCCACCAGCAGAGTTTCCACAGGGGGCACAGATACGCAGTATTTT
>TRBV12-5|-|-|TRBJ2-5
CASGRGQRETQYF
TGTGCTAGTGGCCGGGGCCAGCGAGAGACCCAGTACTTC
>TRBV11-2|-|TRBD1|TRBJ2-3
CASSPRTGPDTQYF
TGTGCCAGCAGCCCCCGGACAGGCCCAGATACGCAGTATTTT
>TRBV15|-|-|TRBJ2-2
CATSSRGDTGELFF
TGTGCCACCAGCAGCAGGGGGGACACCGGGGAGCTGTTTTTT
>TRBV6-1|-|-|TRBJ1-1
CASRDTMNTEAFF
TGTGCCAGCCGGGACACAATGAACACTGAAGCTTTCTTT
>TRBV13|-|-|TRBJ2-1
CASSPSSGEQFF
TGTGCCAGCAGCCCTAGTTCGGGTGAGCAGTTCTTC
>TRBV20-1|-|-|TRBJ2-7
CSASPIHEQYF
TGCAGTGCTAGTCCGATCCACGAGCAGTACTTC
>TRBV29-1|-|-|TRBJ1-2
CSGLALGGYTF
TGCAGCGGGCTGGCCCTCGGGGGCTACACCTTC
>TRBV25-1|-|-|TRBJ1-4
CASSDRRREKLFF
TGTGCCAGCAGTGACAGGAGGAGGGAAAAACTGTTTTTT
>TRBV14|-|-|TRBJ1-1
CASSHRGLELEAFF
TGTGCCAGCAGCCACCGGGGCCTGGAACTGGAAGCTTTCTTT
>TRBV11-2|-|-|TRBJ2-6
CASSQDRPDSGANVLTF
TGTGCCAGCAGCCAGGACAGACCAGACTCTGGGGCCAACGTCCTGACTTTC
>TRBV6-5|few|-|TRBJ1-1
CASSPQGGHTEAFF
TGTGCCAGCAGTCCACAGGGTGGCCACACTGAAGCTTTCTTT
>TRBV7-9|-|-|TRBJ2-3
CASSLAVGGITDTQYF
TGTGCCAGCAGCTTAGCAGTCGGGGGCATCACAGATACGCAGTATTTT
>TRBV28|-|TRBD2|TRBJ2-1
CASSTPAGGMNNEQFF
TGTGCCAGCAGTACCCCAGCGGGAGGTATGAACAATGAGCAGTTCTTC
>TRBV5-1|-|TRBD1|TRBJ2-6
CASSWPQGAYLSGANVLTF
TGCGCCAGCAGCTGGCCTCAGGGGGCTTACCTCTCTGGGGCCAACGTCCTGACTTTC